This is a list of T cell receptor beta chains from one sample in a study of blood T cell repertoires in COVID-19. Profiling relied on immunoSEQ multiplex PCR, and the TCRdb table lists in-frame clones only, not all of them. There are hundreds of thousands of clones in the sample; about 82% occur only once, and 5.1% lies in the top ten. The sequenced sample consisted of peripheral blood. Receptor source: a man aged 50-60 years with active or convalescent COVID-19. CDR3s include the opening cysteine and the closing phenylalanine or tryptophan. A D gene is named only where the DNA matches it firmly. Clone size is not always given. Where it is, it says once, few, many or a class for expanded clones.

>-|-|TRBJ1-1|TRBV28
CASIPEGMNTEAFF
TGTGCCAGCATTCCGGAGGGAATGAACACTGAAGCTTTCTTT
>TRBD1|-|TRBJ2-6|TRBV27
CASSLQPPDRAYGANVLTF
TGTGCCAGCAGTTTACAGCCCCCGGACAGGGCCTATGGGGCCAACGTCCTGACTTTC
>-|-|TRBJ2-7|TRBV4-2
CASSREQGGLYEQYF
TGTGCCAGCAGCCGGGAACAAGGAGGTCTCTACGAGCAGTACTTC
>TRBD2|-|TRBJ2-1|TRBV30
CACTPGAGKGEQFF
TGTGCCTGCACCCCGGGAGCGGGAAAGGGTGAGCAGTTCTTC
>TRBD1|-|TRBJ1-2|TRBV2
CASSQQGVGYGYTF
TGTGCCAGCAGTCAACAGGGGGTTGGCTATGGCTACACCTTC
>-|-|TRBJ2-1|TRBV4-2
CASSLRPLAGSGNEQFF
TGTGCCAGCAGCCTCCGCCCGCTAGCTGGGTCGGGCAATGAGCAGTTCTTC
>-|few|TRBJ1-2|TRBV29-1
CSVRVGGGYTF
TGCAGCGTTAGGGTAGGGGGAGGCTACACCTTC
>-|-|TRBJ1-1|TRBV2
CASSEAPNGKAFF
TGTGCCAGCAGTGAAGCCCCCAACGGTAAAGCTTTCTTT
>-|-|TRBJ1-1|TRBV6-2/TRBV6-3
CASSYSFGQLNTEAFF
TGTGCCAGCAGTTACTCCTTCGGACAGCTAAACACTGAAGCTTTCTTT
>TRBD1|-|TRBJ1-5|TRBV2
CASRTEGTGGAPQHF
TGTGCCAGCAGGACGGAGGGGACAGGGGGCGCGCCCCAGCATTTT
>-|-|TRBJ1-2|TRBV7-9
CASSLDAAGYTF
TGTGCCAGCAGCTTAGATGCGGCCGGGTACACCTTC
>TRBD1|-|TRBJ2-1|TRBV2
CASSALTGIPFNEQFF
TGTGCCAGCAGTGCTTTGACAGGGATCCCCTTTAATGAGCAGTTCTTC
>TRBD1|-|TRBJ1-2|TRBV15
CATSREQGNYGYTF
TGTGCCACCAGCAGGGAACAGGGGAACTATGGCTACACCTTC
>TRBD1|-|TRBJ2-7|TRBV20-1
CSASSPRGQTYEQYF
TGCAGTGCTAGTAGTCCCAGGGGGCAGACCTACGAGCAGTACTTC
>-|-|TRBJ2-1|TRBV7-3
CASSLNAGYNEQFF
TGTGCCAGCAGCTTAAATGCAGGCTACAATGAGCAGTTCTTC
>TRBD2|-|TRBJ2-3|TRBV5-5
CASTPGAGGGTDTQYF
TGTGCCAGCACCCCAGGCGCGGGAGGCGGAACAGATACGCAGTATTTT
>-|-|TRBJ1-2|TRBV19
CVSSIGLSNYGYTF
TGTGTCAGTAGTATTGGGCTTAGTAACTATGGCTACACCTTC
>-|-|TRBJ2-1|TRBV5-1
CASSLGPTSSYNEQFF
TGCGCCAGCAGCTTGGGTCCCACCAGCTCCTACAATGAGCAGTTCTTC
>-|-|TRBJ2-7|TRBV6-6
CASGRLGGKQYF
TGTGCCAGCGGTAGGCTCGGAGGGAAGCAGTACTTC
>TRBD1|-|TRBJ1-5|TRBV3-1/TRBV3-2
CASSLGQGNQPQHF
TGTGCCAGCAGCCTTGGACAGGGAAATCAGCCCCAGCATTTT
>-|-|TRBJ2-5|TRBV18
CASSPPTGRETQYF
TGTGCCAGCTCACCACCTACAGGGCGGGAGACCCAGTACTTC
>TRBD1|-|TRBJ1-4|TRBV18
CASSPRTGGDEKLFF
TGTGCCAGCTCACCCCGGACAGGGGGGGATGAAAAACTGTTTTTT
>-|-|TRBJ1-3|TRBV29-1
CSVDGGSSGNAIYF
TGCAGCGTTGACGGCGGGAGCTCTGGAAACGCCATATATTTT
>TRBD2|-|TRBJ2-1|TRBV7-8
CASSFLAGDSYNEQFF
TGTGCCAGCAGCTTTCTAGCGGGAGATTCCTACAATGAGCAGTTCTTC
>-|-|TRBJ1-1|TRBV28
CASSLGGFNTEAFF
TGTGCCAGCAGTTTAGGAGGGTTTAACACTGAAGCTTTCTTT
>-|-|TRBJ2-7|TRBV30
CAWSVGRSGQYF
TGTGCCTGGAGTGTGGGGAGATCGGGGCAGTACTTC
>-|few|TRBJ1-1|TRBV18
CASSLGGQNTEAFF
TGTGCCAGCTCACTGGGCGGGCAGAACACTGAAGCTTTCTTT
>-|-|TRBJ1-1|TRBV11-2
CASSYRASRETEAFF
TGTGCCAGCAGCTATCGGGCCTCCCGGGAGACTGAAGCTTTCTTT
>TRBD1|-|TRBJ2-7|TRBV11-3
CASSLDGRQGPF
TGTGCCAGCAGCTTAGATGGGCGACAGGGCCCCTTC
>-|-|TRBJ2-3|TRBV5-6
CASSPGSVVNTQYF
TGTGCCAGCAGTCCCGGGTCAGTGGTCAATACGCAGTATTTT
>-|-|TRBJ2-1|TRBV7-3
CASSLRADQSYNEQFF
TGTGCCAGCAGCTTAAGAGCGGATCAATCCTACAATGAGCAGTTCTTC
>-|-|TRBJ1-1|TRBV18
CASSPTGSRGYTEAFF
TGTGCCAGCTCACCAACAGGGTCCCGAGGGTACACTGAAGCTTTCTTT
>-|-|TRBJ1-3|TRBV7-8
CASTALTLSGNTIYF
TGTGCCAGCACAGCTTTGACTCTATCTGGAAACACCATATATTTT
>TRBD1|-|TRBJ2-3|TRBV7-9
CASSLARGQADTQYF
TGTGCCAGCAGCTTAGCAAGGGGGCAGGCAGATACGCAGTATTTT
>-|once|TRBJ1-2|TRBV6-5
CASSYGQGIYGYTF
TGTGCCAGCAGTTATGGGCAGGGGATCTATGGCTACACCTTC
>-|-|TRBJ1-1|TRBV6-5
CASSYRSWRSEAFF
TGTGCCAGCAGTTACCGTTCCTGGCGGTCTGAAGCTTTCTTT
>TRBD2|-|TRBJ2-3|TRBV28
CASSLWSGRGDTQYF
TGTGCCAGCAGTTTATGGAGCGGGAGGGGGGATACGCAGTATTTT
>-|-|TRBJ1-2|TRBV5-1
CASSFSTEDYGYTF
TGCGCCAGCAGCTTTTCGACAGAGGACTATGGCTACACCTTC
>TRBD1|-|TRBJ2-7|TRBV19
CASSARDRGVYEQYF
TGTGCCAGTAGTGCCCGGGACAGGGGCGTGTACGAGCAGTACTTC
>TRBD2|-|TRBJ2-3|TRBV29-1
CSTSSGEWRGADTQYF
TGCAGCACCTCTAGCGGGGAATGGAGGGGAGCAGATACGCAGTATTTT
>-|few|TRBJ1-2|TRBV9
CASSAATGFYGYTF
TGTGCCAGCAGCGCCGCTACAGGGTTCTATGGCTACACCTTC
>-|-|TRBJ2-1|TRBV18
CASSPLLGREQFF
TGTGCCAGCTCACCTCTGTTGGGCCGCGAGCAGTTCTTC
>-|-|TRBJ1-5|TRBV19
CASSAQGTHQPQHF
TGTGCCAGTAGTGCACAGGGAACCCATCAGCCCCAGCATTTT
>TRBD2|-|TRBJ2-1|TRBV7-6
CASRPWDRGLAGGNEQFF
TGTGCCAGCAGGCCCTGGGACAGGGGACTAGCGGGCGGCAATGAGCAGTTCTTC
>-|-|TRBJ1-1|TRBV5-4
CASSLPGLGNTEAFF
TGTGCCAGCAGCTTGCCAGGGTTGGGGAACACTGAAGCTTTCTTT
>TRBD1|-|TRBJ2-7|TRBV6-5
CASSYFGTGLYEQYF
TGTGCCAGCAGTTACTTTGGGACAGGGCTTTACGAGCAGTACTTC
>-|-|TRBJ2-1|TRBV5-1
CASSLVGARNYEQFF
TGCGCCAGCAGCTTGGTGGGGGCGAGAAACTATGAGCAGTTCTTC
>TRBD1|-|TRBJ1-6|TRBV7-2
CASSLVEGAADNSPLHF
TGTGCCAGCAGCTTAGTTGAGGGGGCTGCCGATAATTCACCCCTCCACTTT
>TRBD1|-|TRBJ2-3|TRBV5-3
CVRKGQLGTDTQYF
TGTGTCAGAAAGGGACAGCTTGGCACAGATACGCAGTATTTT